This TCR beta chain emerged from a study of identical twins. Every donor was a healthy Caucasian. Addition of a universal primer site occurred through template switching, and cDNA carried unique molecular identifiers. TCRdb re-called the 5' RACE reads through MiXCR, storing one row per CDR3 protein. Counted here are approximately 1.8 million distinct CDR3 sequences, less than 35% occurring once; the ten biggest clones make up over 0.25%. CDR3 length: 14 residues. The germline CDR1 and CDR2 sequences are DFQATT and SNEGSKA (reference sequence). Study-level results: Researchers reported excess low generation probability among twin-shared out-of-frame alpha sequences. In zero-insertion analyses, partial confounding could arise from invariant MAIT and iNKT cells.

A remark on this clonotype: Its target is not known. This may be a read error: a much more frequent sequence differs by one nucleotide.

The source material was cord blood. The V and J genes are TRBV20-1 and TRBJ2-1; the match to TRBD2 covers 7 bases. The TCR sequence derives from a newborn girl in good health. CDR3 protein: CGARVAGSYNEQFF. CDR3 DNA: TGCGGTGCTAGAGTAGCGGGCTCCTACAATGAGCAGTTCTTC.